The 20 T cell receptor beta chains below were found in one sample sequenced in a study of shared clonotypes between healthy human individuals. Using immunoSEQ multiplex PCR, the repertoire was profiled, and TCRdb retains in-frame clones only, with some absent. This table holds over a million clones, 95% to 97% found once. The sample was naive CD4+ T cells sorted from blood. Regarding subset: CD45RA+ positively selected. The receptors were sampled from a man aged 30 to 39 in good health.

The chain is built from TRBV13 and TRBJ2-1, with 8 bases matching TRBD1. The CDR3 contains 13 residues. Looked up from germline, CDR1 is PRHDT and CDR2 is FYEKMQ (reference sequence). V shed 7 bases, J shed 2 bases, and the junction held 1 base outside the gene matches. The CDR3 DNA reads as TGTGCCAGCATGGGACAGGCCTACAATGAGCAGTTCTTC. Encoded protein: CASMGQAYNEQFF.

Comment on this clone: The same CDR3 can be traced to other DNA sequences in this sample. The chain carries TRBV19 and TRBJ2-1; 8 bases line up with TRBD2. The ends lost 2 bases at V and 2 bases at J; junction bases unmatched: 2. The germline gives CDR1 LNHDA, CDR2 SQIVND (reference sequence). The CDR3 contains 15 residues. The CDR3 DNA is TGTGCCAGTAGTATAAGCGGGAGTCCCTACAATGAGCAGTTCTTC. Its translation is CASSISGSPYNEQFF.

V and J are TRBV30 and TRBJ2-7, with 11 bases identical to TRBD2. Trimming cost V 1 base and J 6 bases; bases outside gene matches: 17. The CDR3 has 18 amino acids. Per germline, CDR1 GTSNPN and CDR2 SVGIG (reference sequence). The CDR3 coding sequence is TGTGCCTGGAGTGGGAACAGGGCGCTAGCGGGAGGAGAGGGCGAGCAGTACTTC. Translation gives CAWSGNRALAGGEGEQYF.

V is TRBV29-1 and J is TRBJ2-7, with D possibly TRBD1 on 7 matching bases. Trimming cost V 6 bases and J 9 bases, with 30 bases left between them. Germline-derived CDR1 and CDR2 are SQVTM and ANQGSEA. CDR3 length: 16 amino acids. The CDR3 sequence: CSVTMEGARPYGGQYF. As DNA, the CDR3 is TGCAGCGTGACGATGGAGGGGGCGCGACCTTACGGCGGGCAGTACTTC.

Points on this clone: In the same sample, other DNA sequences code for this CDR3. The rearrangement uses TRBV5-1 and TRBJ2-5; D remains ambiguous. This CDR3 spans 14 amino acids. Germline V gene sequence: CDR1 SGHRS, CDR2 YFSETQ. V was cut by 0 bases and J by 2 bases, with 8 bases left in between. The CDR3 here is CASSLAGRQETQYF. CDR3 DNA: TGCGCCAGCAGCTTGGCCGGCAGACAAGAGACCCAGTACTTC. The full variable domain, with the rest looked up from reference TRBV5-1 and TRBJ2-5, is KAGVTQTPRYLIKTRGQQVTLSCSPISGHRSVSWYQQTPGQGLQFLFEYFSETQRNKGNFPGRFSGRQFSNSRSEMNVSTLELGDSALYLCASSLAGRQETQYFGPGTRLLVL.

The rearrangement joins TRBV7-9 to TRBJ2-1, with 13 bases identical to TRBD2. V dropped 5 bases and J dropped 8; count of bases not matched to a gene: 18. Germline V CDR1 and CDR2: SEHNR, FQNEAQ (reference sequence). The CDR3 consists of 19 residues. In DNA, the CDR3 is TGTGCCAGCAGCGGCCCGGGACTAGCGGGGAGAGGATGGCGCGATGAGCAGTTCTTC. Amino acids: CASSGPGLAGRGWRDEQFF.

This chain joins TRBV11-2 and TRBJ1-2, with 7 positions matching TRBD1. This CDR3 has 16 amino acids. J was trimmed by 5 bases and V by 6 bases; bases with no gene match: 15. The germline gives CDR1 SGHAT, CDR2 FQNNGV. The CDR3 DNA is TGTGCCAGCAGACCCCCGGGGAGGGGGCTATTGTATGGCTACACCTTC. This sequence encodes CASRPPGRGLLYGYTF.

The J gene is TRBJ2-7, the V gene TRBV7-2; TRBD1 aligns across 7 bases. This CDR3 spans 14 amino acids. Trimming removed 1 base from V and 2 bases from J; junction bases left unmatched: 2. In germline, CDR1 is SGHTA, CDR2 FQGNSA. The CDR3 sequence is CASSLGGTAYEQYF. In DNA form, the CDR3 reads TGTGCCAGCAGCTTAGGGGGGACAGCCTACGAGCAGTACTTC.

This rearrangement joins TRBV2 to TRBJ2-3; perhaps TRBD2 as D (6 bases). CDR3 size: 15 residues. Germline V CDR1 and CDR2: SNHLY, FYNNEI. Trimming took 3 bases from V and 4 from J, leaving 14 bases between them. The CDR3 loop is CASSEPEGSSDTQYF. In nucleotides, the CDR3 is TGTGCCAGCAGTGAGCCGGAGGGGTCCTCAGATACGCAGTATTTT.

The chain couples TRBV11-2 to TRBJ2-1; tentatively, D is TRBD2 (6 bases). V was clipped by 5 bases and J by 0 bases, with 14 bases between them. CDR1 and CDR2 from the germline V gene are SGHAT and FQNNGV. The CDR3 contains 16 residues. In DNA, the CDR3 is TGTGCCAGCAGCCCGGGGCGGGGTGGCTCCTACAATGAGCAGTTCTTC. Its protein product is CASSPGRGGSYNEQFF.

The CDR3 loop is CASRRVGTGELFF. The CDR3 nucleotides read TGTGCCAGCAGAAGGGTGGGCACCGGGGAGCTGTTTTTT. V usage is TRBV6-5 and J usage is TRBJ2-2; D uncertain. The V gene lost 6 bases and the J gene lost 4 bases, with 9 bases spanning the gap. Germline loops: CDR1 MNHEY, CDR2 SVGAGI. CDR3 length equals 13 residues.

This clone was counted once. This sample includes further DNA sequences coding for the same CDR3. The chain employs TRBV5-5 and TRBJ2-7; D is unresolved. Germline V gene data show CDR1 as SGHKS and CDR2 as YYEKEE (reference sequence). The CDR3 runs 13 residues. V was clipped by 0 bases and J by 2 bases, with 6 bases between them. The CDR3 reads CASSLAGTYEQYF. CDR3 DNA: TGTGCCAGCAGCTTGGCAGGTACCTACGAGCAGTACTTC. The whole variable domain, filled in from reference TRBV5-5 and TRBJ2-7, reads DAGVTQSPTHLIKTRGQQVTLRCSPISGHKSVSWYQQVLGQGPQFIFQYYEKEERGRGNFPDRFSARQFPNYSSELNVNALLLGDSALYLCASSLAGTYEQYFGPGTRLTVT.

The V gene is TRBV29-1, the J gene TRBJ1-2; D might be TRBD1 (5 bases). The CDR3 is 13 residues long. Germline V gene data show CDR1 as SQVTM and CDR2 as ANQGSEA. The V end lost 6 bases, the J end lost 0 bases, and 11 bases lay between the germline ends. CDR3 amino acids: CSVSQGPNYGYTF. CDR3 nucleotides: TGCAGCGTCTCGCAGGGACCTAACTATGGCTACACCTTC. Drawing the rest from reference TRBV29-1 and TRBJ1-2, the complete variable domain is SAVISQKPSRDICQRGTSLTIQCQVDSQVTMMFWYRQQPGQSLTLIATANQGSEATYESGFVIDKFPISRPNLTFSTLTVSNMSPEDSSIYLCSVSQGPNYGYTFGSGTRLTVV.

The sample holds one count of this clone. The chain is built from TRBV2 and TRBJ2-7; D tentatively reads TRBD1 or TRBD2 (6 bases each). Germline CDR1 reads SNHLY; CDR2 reads FYNNEI. The CDR3 loop spans 14 amino acids. The germline V and J ends were trimmed by 7 bases and 2 bases, with 15 bases remaining between them. The CDR3 nucleotides are TGTGCCAGCAACAGGGAGGTGGGCGCCTACGAGCAGTACTTC. This sequence encodes CASNREVGAYEQYF.

The chain carries TRBV2 and TRBJ2-7, with 8 bases matching TRBD1. Per germline, CDR1 SNHLY and CDR2 FYNNEI. V shed 5 bases and J 5 bases; nucleotides not matched to a gene: 8. CDR3 length equals 14 residues. CDR3: CASSFRQGLNEQYF. For the CDR3, the DNA is TGTGCCAGCAGTTTCCGACAGGGGTTGAACGAGCAGTACTTC.

The rearrangement joins TRBV5-1 to TRBJ2-7; D assignment may be TRBD1 or TRBD2 (5 bases each). Germline CDR1 and CDR2: SGHRS and YFSETQ. CDR3 size: 14 residues. V gave up 0 bases and J gave up 2 bases, with 9 bases separating them. The CDR3 nucleotides read TGCGCCAGCAGCTTGGCTGAGGGGACCTACGAGCAGTACTTC. Protein: CASSLAEGTYEQYF.

The chain has TRBV10-2 and TRBJ2-1, with D possibly matching TRBD2 (6 bases). Trimming took off 6 bases at V and 4 bases at J, with 16 bases between the two ends. There are 15 residues in the CDR3. Per the germline V gene, CDR1 is WSHSY and CDR2 is SAAADI. The CDR3 nucleotides are TGCGCCAGCAGCAAGCTCGGGACTGGTTACAATGAGCAGTTCTTC. Protein product: CASSKLGTGYNEQFF.

The genes are TRBV18 and TRBJ1-1; 10 bases fit TRBD1. Germline V lookup: CDR1 KGHSH, CDR2 LQKENI. CDR3 size: 17 residues. Germline trimming cut 5 bases from V and 10 bases from J; bases unmatched to any gene: 19. The CDR3: CASSAVTGGAPTAAAFF. The CDR3 nucleotides are TGTGCCAGCTCAGCCGTGACAGGGGGCGCCCCTACTGCGGCAGCTTTCTTT.

The V and J genes are TRBV20-1 and TRBJ2-1; D unclear. Trimming removed 4 bases at V and 9 bases at J, with 10 bases between. The CDR3 loop spans 11 amino acids. Germline-derived CDR1 and CDR2 are DFQATT and SNEGSKA (reference sequence). The CDR3 coding sequence is TGCAGTGCTACCCAGATGGGTGAGCAGTTCTTC. Translating gives CSATQMGEQFF.

The chain recombines TRBV19 with TRBJ1-1; D call uncertain. V was cut by 7 bases and J by 6 bases, with 12 bases left in between. The CDR3 has 12 amino acids. Germline V CDR1 and CDR2: LNHDA, SQIVND (reference sequence). The CDR3 reads CASTNSRSEAFF. Written as DNA, the CDR3 is TGTGCCAGTACAAATAGTAGGTCTGAAGCTTTCTTT.